What follows are 27 T cell receptor beta chains derived from one specimen sequenced in a study of blood T cell repertoires in COVID-19. TCRdb keeps only in-frame clones here, not all; method: immunoSEQ multiplex PCR. The table records 300,000 or so clones, 90% of them present only once. Material: PBMCs or T cells enriched from blood (not recorded which). Every receptor here comes from a woman aged 30 to 39 who had recovered from COVID-19.

V is TRBV15 and J is TRBJ1-5; 7 positions agree with TRBD1. Germline CDR1 reads LNHNV; CDR2 reads YYDKDF (reference sequence). V trimming: 3 bases; J trimming: 7 bases; junction bases outside the gene matches: 6. The CDR3 length is 14 residues. CDR3 DNA: TGTGCCACCAGCAGGGGGACAGAGGGGCAGCCCCAGCATTTT. It specifies CATSRGTEGQPQHF.

The chain recombines TRBV11-3 with TRBJ2-1, with D possibly matching TRBD2 (5 bases). This CDR3 is 14 amino acids long. V gave up 5 bases and J gave up 14 bases, with 22 bases separating them. From germline, CDR1 is SGHNT and CDR2 YENEEA. The CDR3 bases are TGTGCCAGCAGCCCTAGAGGGTTGAGCACCCCGAAGTTCTTC. This gives the protein CASSPRGLSTPKFF. The whole variable domain, remainder taken from reference TRBV11-3 and TRBJ2-1, is EAGVVQSPRYKIIEKKQPVAFWCNPISGHNTLYWYLQNLGQGPELLIRYENEEAVDDSQLPKDRFSAERLKGVDSTLKIQPAELGDSAVYLCASSPRGLSTPKFFGPGTRLTVL.

Only a few counts were recorded for this clone. This chain uses TRBV5-1 with TRBJ2-7; tentative D call: TRBD2 (5 bases). Germline CDR1 is SGHRS and CDR2 is YFSETQ. The germline V and J ends were trimmed by 5 bases and 6 bases, with 9 bases remaining between them. This CDR3 has 11 residues. In DNA, the CDR3 is TGCGCCAGCAGAGCAGAGGGCGAGCAGTACTTC. As protein: CASRAEGEQYF.

This clone was detected only once. CDR3 coding DNA: TGTGCCAGCAGGACAGATAATCAGCCCCAGCATTTT. Translated: CASRTDNQPQHF. V usage is TRBV6-5 and J usage is TRBJ1-5; TRBD1 might be the D (5 bases). CDR1 is MNHEY and CDR2 is SVGAGI in the germline V gene. Trimming stripped 6 bases from V and 4 bases from J, with 7 bases between. The CDR3 spans 12 residues.

This chain links TRBV24-1 with TRBJ1-5; 9 bases are shared with TRBD1. V dropped 6 bases and J dropped 3; count of bases not matched to a gene: 14. This CDR3 spans 18 amino acids. Germline V gene lookup returns CDR1 KGHDR and CDR2 SFDVKD. The DNA of the CDR3 is TGTGCCACCAGTCCCTACTCCGGGACAGGGAGATACAATCAGCCCCAGCATTTT. Amino acid sequence: CATSPYSGTGRYNQPQHF.

The chain joins TRBV18 to TRBJ2-7, with D hard to call. From germline, CDR1 is KGHSH and CDR2 LQKENI. The CDR3 has 14 amino acids. Deletions cut 2 bases from V and 1 base from J, with 9 bases between. CDR3 bases: TGTGCCAGCTCACCAAGAGACGGGTCCTACGAGCAGTACTTC. It codes for CASSPRDGSYEQYF.

The genes are TRBV27 and TRBJ1-2, with D possibly matching TRBD1 (5 bases). Germline V gene sequence: CDR1 MNHEY, CDR2 SMNVEV (reference sequence). The CDR3 is 13 residues long. The ends were cut back, 6 bases at V and 5 bases at J, with 13 bases in the middle. The CDR3 reads CASRRDGSYGYTF. For the CDR3, the DNA is TGTGCCAGCAGGCGGGACGGCTCGTATGGCTACACCTTC.

This chain connects TRBV7-3 to TRBJ2-1, with 10 positions matching TRBD2. Unmatched junction bases numbered 5, after V lost 4 bases and J lost 5 bases. Per germline, CDR1 SGHTA and CDR2 FQGTGA. The CDR3 spans 15 residues. The chain's CDR3 is CASSWGLAHNNEQFF. Here the CDR3 DNA reads TGTGCCAGCAGCTGGGGACTAGCGCATAACAATGAGCAGTTCTTC.

This clone was seen more than once but under ten times. V gene TRBV7-3 combines with J gene TRBJ1-6, with 9 positions matching TRBD1. This CDR3 has 15 amino acids. V trimming: 1 base; J trimming: 7 bases; junction bases outside the gene matches: 2. Germline CDR1 is SGHTA and CDR2 is FQGTGA. As DNA, the CDR3 is TGTGCCAGCAGCTTAAGTGGACAGGGGAATTCACCCCTCCACTTT. Translating it yields CASSLSGQGNSPLHF.

The rearrangement links TRBV24-1 to TRBJ1-2; D ambiguous. Germline V gene data show CDR1 as KGHDR and CDR2 as SFDVKD. Trimming took 5 bases from V and 8 from J, leaving 17 bases between them. This CDR3 has 14 residues. CDR3 amino acids: CATSAGPRREGYTF. In DNA form, the CDR3 reads TGTGCCACCAGTGCTGGACCCCGGCGGGAGGGCTACACCTTC.

This clone was seen many times. The V gene is TRBV14, the J gene TRBJ1-6; D perhaps matches TRBD1 (6 bases). Germline CDR1 reads SGHDN; CDR2 reads FVKESK. CDR3 length: 16 amino acids. With 2 bases removed from V and 11 bases from J, the gap between germline ends came to 19 bases. The CDR3 protein is CASSQPGAHRVAPLHF. The CDR3 DNA reads TGTGCCAGCAGCCAACCAGGGGCCCACAGGGTTGCACCCCTCCACTTT.

The chain links TRBV6-5 to TRBJ2-2, with D hard to call. The CDR3 loop spans 13 amino acids. V lost 2 bases and J lost 8, with 9 bases in between. Germline V gene lookup returns CDR1 MNHEY and CDR2 SVGAGI. CDR3 in amino acids: CASSYENRGELFF. CDR3 bases: TGTGCCAGCAGTTACGAAAACCGGGGGGAGCTGTTTTTT.

This clone was seen more than once but under ten times. This CDR3 is also generated by other DNA sequences in the sample. The chain combines TRBV3-1 (or the pseudogene TRBV3-2) with TRBJ1-3; a possible D gene is TRBD1 (5 bases). The CDR3 is 14 amino acids. The germline CDR1 and CDR2 sequences are LGHDT and YNNKEL (reference sequence). Trimming took 1 base from V and 3 from J, leaving 7 bases between them. The CDR3 sequence is CASSQGTSGNTIYF. The CDR3 DNA reads TGTGCCAGCAGCCAAGGGACAAGTGGAAACACCATATATTTT.

The V and J genes are TRBV28 and TRBJ2-1; TRBD1 matches 10 bases. There are 17 residues in the CDR3. CDR1 and CDR2 (germline): MDHEN, SYDVKM. V lost 7 bases to trimming and J lost 8 bases; unmatched junction nucleotides: 17. The CDR3 DNA sequence: TGTGCCAGCATTCCCCCCCGCGGGACAGGGGAATACTATGAGCAGTTCTTC. This gives the protein CASIPPRGTGEYYEQFF. Filled out from reference TRBV28 and TRBJ2-1, the complete variable domain reads DVKVTQSSRYLVKRTGEKVFLECVQDMDHENMFWYRQDPGLGLRLIYFSYDVKMKEKGDIPEGYSVSREKKERFSLILESASTNQTSMYLCASIPPRGTGEYYEQFFGPGTRLTVL.

The chain couples TRBV28 to TRBJ1-1, with TRBD1 matching over 7 bases. The CDR3 sequence is 11 residues long. The V and J ends lost 9 bases and 10 bases, in that order; junction bases with no gene match: 8. Germline V gene lookup returns CDR1 MDHEN and CDR2 SYDVKM. DNA of the CDR3: TGTGCCAGTACTCTACAGGGGATAGCTTTCTTT. This codes for CASTLQGIAFF.

The chain carries TRBV5-1 and TRBJ2-6; D gene unclear. From germline, CDR1 is SGHRS and CDR2 YFSETQ. V was shortened by 4 bases and J by 0 bases, with 5 bases between the two germline ends. This CDR3 contains 14 residues. The CDR3 DNA sequence: TGCGCCAGCAGCACGAGCTCTGGGGCCAACGTCCTGACTTTC. Translating it yields CASSTSSGANVLTF.

The rearrangement links TRBV5-4 to TRBJ2-3; a possible D gene is TRBD2 (5 bases). V shed 0 bases and J shed 4 bases, with 9 bases lying between them. Germline V gene data show CDR1 as SGHNT and CDR2 as YYREEE (reference sequence). This CDR3 region has 14 residues. CDR3 coding DNA: TGTGCCAGCAGCTTGGGGGTAGCGTCAGATACGCAGTATTTT. It is translated as CASSLGVASDTQYF.

V and J are TRBV6-6 and TRBJ2-1; 10 positions agree with TRBD1. Germline-derived CDR1 and CDR2 are MNHNY and SVGAGI (reference sequence). The CDR3 covers 18 residues. V gave up 5 bases and J gave up 3 bases; unmatched junction bases: 13. The chain's CDR3 is CASSPSRSTGGNYNEQFF. The DNA for the CDR3 is TGTGCCAGCAGTCCTTCCCGCTCGACAGGGGGCAACTACAATGAGCAGTTCTTC.

The rearrangement uses TRBV21-1 and TRBJ2-7; the listed D gene, TRBD2, was not tested against the DNA. TRBV21-1 is a pseudogene. The CDR3 has 12 residues. CDR3 DNA: TGTGCCAGCAAGGAAGCGCGGAACGAGCAGTACTTC. The encoded protein is CASKEARNEQYF.

The gene calls are TRBV2 and TRBJ2-7, with unresolved D. Deletions cut 4 bases from V and 4 bases from J, with 8 bases between. The germline V gene encodes CDR1 SNHLY and CDR2 FYNNEI. The CDR3 length is 12 residues. Here the CDR3 DNA reads TGTGCCAGCAGTGGCTGGAGTTACGAGCAGTACTTC. This encodes CASSGWSYEQYF.

This chain links TRBV3-1 (or the pseudogene TRBV3-2) with TRBJ2-7; possibly TRBD2 for D (6 bases). The germline V gene has CDR1 LGHDT and CDR2 YNNKEL (reference sequence). V was trimmed by 4 bases and J by 3 bases, leaving 10 bases between them. The CDR3 extends over 13 amino acids. CDR3 nucleotide sequence: TGTGCCAGCAGCCCGGGACTGAACTACGAGCAGTACTTC. Its translation is CASSPGLNYEQYF.

The CDR3 coding sequence is TGTGCCAGCAGAGGGGACGGGGGTTGGCAGCCCCAGCATTTT. Translation gives CASRGDGGWQPQHF. The chain employs TRBV2 and TRBJ1-5, with TRBD1 as a possible D gene (5 bases). The CDR3 length is 14 residues. The germline V and J ends were trimmed by 6 bases and 7 bases, with 16 bases remaining between them. Germline assignment: CDR1 SNHLY and CDR2 FYNNEI.

The chain combines TRBV10-3 with TRBJ1-6; 7 positions match TRBD1. Germline V gene lookup returns CDR1 ENHRY and CDR2 SYGVKD. Unmatched junction bases numbered 3, after V lost 4 bases and J lost 6 bases. This CDR3 has 14 residues. The CDR3 region has the DNA TGTGCCATCAGTGTCGACAGGGTTAATTCACCCCTCCACTTT. Residues: CAISVDRVNSPLHF.

This chain links TRBV4-3 with TRBJ2-2; tentative D call: TRBD2 (6 bases). V gave up 1 base and J gave up 0 bases, with 9 bases separating them. The CDR3 has 16 residues. Germline V CDR1 and CDR2: LGHNA, YSLEER. The CDR3 DNA reads TGCGCCAGCAGCCAAGGAGCGGGCACGAACACCGGGGAGCTGTTTTTT. It is translated as CASSQGAGTNTGELFF.

The chain employs TRBV6-4 and TRBJ2-7; D might be TRBD1 (6 bases). V lost 7 bases and J 4 bases, leaving 8 bases between the germline ends. CDR1 is MRHNA, CDR2 SNTAGT, per germline. There are 11 residues in the CDR3. The chain's CDR3 is CASTGDYEQYF. The CDR3 region has the DNA TGTGCCAGCACAGGGGATTACGAGCAGTACTTC.

The chain joins TRBV19 to TRBJ2-1; 10 bases are shared with TRBD2. Looked up from germline, CDR1 is LNHDA and CDR2 is SQIVND (reference sequence). The J segment lost 7 bases and the V segment lost 5 bases, leaving 8 bases of the junction unmatched. The CDR3 totals 15 residues. Written as DNA, the CDR3 is TGTGCCAGTAGTTCCGGACTAGCGGCTGGGAATGAGCAGTTCTTC. It codes for CASSSGLAAGNEQFF. The variable domain in full, with the rest retrieved from reference TRBV19 and TRBJ2-1, is DGGITQSPKYLFRKEGQNVTLSCEQNLNHDAMYWYRQDPGQGLRLIYYSQIVNDFQKGDIAEGYSVSREKKESFPLTVTSAQKNPTAFYLCASSSGLAAGNEQFFGPGTRLTVL.

CDR3 nucleotides: TGTGCCAGCAGCCGGACTAGCGGGAGAGGCTCCTACAATGAGCAGTTCTTC. This codes for CASSRTSGRGSYNEQFF. The chain combines TRBV9 with TRBJ2-1, with 13 bases lining up with TRBD2. The CDR3 length is 17 residues. Germline CDR1 SGDLS, CDR2 YYNGEE. With 4 bases clipped from V and 0 bases from J, the junction kept 4 bases outside the gene matches.